This T cell receptor (beta chain) was observed in a study of Ad26.COV2.S vaccination and SARS-CoV-2 variants. Study details: The donor participated in the COV1001 trial, in its Ad26.COV2.S arm.

Treatment here: about 20 received Ad26.COV2.S at low or high dose, single or two shots; roughly five received placebo; per-sample allocation not given. On day 63 after the first injection, vaccine and placebo recipients gave samples. Germline V lookup: CDR1 SQVTM, CDR2 ANQGSEA. This CDR3 contains 13 residues. Trimming shortened V by 4 bases and J by 3 bases, and 12 bases separated the two germline ends. The table came from immunoSEQ multiplex PCR; TCRdb's copy has only in-frame clones and leaves some out. The table includes about 480,000 clones, approximately 90% detected once. Sequencing used peripheral blood, obtained in a trial of Ad26.COV2.S vaccine versus placebo. The chain recombines TRBV29-1 with TRBJ2-5, with D possibly matching TRBD2 (6 bases). The TCR was taken from a person aged 18-65 years who received the Ad26.COV2.S COVID-19 vaccine or a placebo. The CDR3 DNA reads TGCAGCGTTGCGGGAGTCCTCAAAGAGACCCAGTACTTC. It codes for CSVAGVLKETQYF.